The T cell receptor (beta chain) under discussion was sequenced for a study of T cell changes during pregnancy in multiple sclerosis. The CDR3 totals 13 residues. Germline V gene data show CDR1 as SGHRS and CDR2 as YFSETQ. V dropped 4 bases and J dropped 7 bases, with 15 bases sitting between them. The method was immunoSEQ multiplex PCR; TCRdb's version includes in-frame clones alone and lacks a portion of them. The table shows approximately 85,000 clones, with 90% to 95% occurring only once. The sample was peripheral blood, taken in the first trimester of pregnancy. This TCR was recovered from a female donor with multiple sclerosis, enrolled in a pregnancy study. The genes are TRBV5-1 and TRBJ2-7; D possibly corresponds to TRBD1 (5 bases). DNA of the CDR3: TGCGCCAGCAGCCAGACACAGGTTTCGGAGCAGTACTTC. It yields the protein CASSQTQVSEQYF.